These 27 T cell receptor beta chains share one sample of origin, sequenced in a study of blood T cell repertoires in COVID-19. The method was immunoSEQ multiplex PCR; TCRdb's version includes in-frame clones alone and lacks a portion of them. The sample holds approximately 86,000 clones, approximately 80% seen once. Source material: peripheral blood. All receptors come from an older woman with acute or convalescent COVID-19.

The rearrangement links TRBV7-8 to TRBJ2-5, with D unresolved. Trimming took 8 bases from V and 5 from J, leaving 12 bases between them. The CDR3 sequence is 12 residues long. CDR1 and CDR2 (germline): SGHVS, FQNEAQ. For the CDR3, the DNA is TGTGCCAGCGGCCTGAGCGTGGAGACCCAGTACTTC. This encodes CASGLSVETQYF. Complete variable domain (other parts from reference TRBV7-8 and TRBJ2-5): GAGVSQSPRYKVAKRGQDVALRCDPISGHVSLFWYQQALGQGPEFLTYFQNEAQLDKSGLPSDRFFAERPEGSVSTLKIQRTQQEDSAVYLCASGLSVETQYFGPGTRLLVL.

Details on this clone: Other DNA sequences of this sample code for an identical CDR3. V is TRBV6-2 or TRBV6-3 and J is TRBJ1-5; D not certain. This CDR3 spans 15 amino acids. Per the germline V gene, CDR1 is MNHEY and CDR2 is SVGEGT. V was pared by 2 bases and J by 0 bases, with 8 bases between. The DNA for the CDR3 is TGTGCCAGCAGTTACGGAGATTATAGCAATCAGCCCCAGCATTTT. Amino acid sequence: CASSYGDYSNQPQHF.

This clone came up once. The V call is TRBV2, the J call TRBJ1-6; 7 bases are a match to TRBD1. With V trimmed by 7 bases and J by 4 bases, 7 bases remained unmatched. CDR1 is SNHLY, CDR2 FYNNEI, per germline. This CDR3 spans 15 amino acids. CDR3: CASKGDSNYNSPLHF. The CDR3 DNA reads TGTGCCAGCAAGGGGGACAGCAATTATAATTCACCCCTCCACTTT. Combining the CDR3 with reference TRBV2 and TRBJ1-6 gives the whole variable domain EPEVTQTPSHQVTQMGQEVILRCVPISNHLYFYWYRQILGQKVEFLVSFYNNEISEKSEIFDDQFSVERPDGSNFTLKIRSTKLEDSAMYFCASKGDSNYNSPLHFGNGTRLTVT.

V and J are TRBV2 and TRBJ2-1; 8 bases align to TRBD1. The CDR3 spans 16 residues. The trim removed 6 bases at V and 7 bases at J, leaving 14 bases unmatched. Germline loops: CDR1 SNHLY, CDR2 FYNNEI. This chain's CDR3 is CASSRAGTGIENEQFF. The CDR3 nucleotides are TGTGCCAGCAGCCGTGCCGGGACAGGTATTGAGAATGAGCAGTTCTTC.

The chain joins TRBV4-1 to TRBJ1-3; D uncertain. The V and J ends lost 0 bases and 3 bases respectively, with 9 bases between them. The germline V gene encodes CDR1 MGHRA and CDR2 YSYEKL. This CDR3 is 15 amino acids long. CDR3 nucleotides: TGCGCCAGCAGCCAAGATTCGCGCCTTGGAAACACCATATATTTT. Its protein is CASSQDSRLGNTIYF.

This chain links TRBV27 with TRBJ2-3; 13 bases are a match to TRBD2. Trimming removed 2 bases from V and 4 bases from J; junction bases left unmatched: 6. The CDR3 spans 17 residues. Germline loops: CDR1 MNHEY, CDR2 SMNVEV (reference sequence). CDR3 in amino acids: CASSLKLAGGRADTQYF. CDR3 sequence (DNA): TGTGCCAGCAGTTTAAAACTAGCGGGGGGGCGGGCAGATACGCAGTATTTT.

The CDR3 protein is CASSLRGHNEQFF. In nucleotides, the CDR3 is TGTGCCAGCAGTTTAAGGGGCCACAATGAGCAGTTCTTC. This chain joins TRBV12-3 or TRBV12-4 and TRBJ2-1; D is perhaps TRBD1 (5 bases). V dropped 2 bases and J dropped 5 bases, with 7 bases sitting between them. The CDR3 length is 13 residues.

The V and J genes are TRBV5-8 and TRBJ2-6, with D possibly TRBD2 on 6 matching bases. The CDR3 totals 18 residues. The germline V gene has CDR1 SGHTS and CDR2 YDEGEE. V dropped 3 bases and J dropped 2 bases, with 18 bases sitting between them. This CDR3 reads CASSWGLNGFPGANVLTF. CDR3 coding DNA: TGTGCCAGCAGCTGGGGACTCAACGGGTTTCCTGGGGCCAACGTCCTGACTTTC.

This chain connects TRBV19 to TRBJ1-1; the match to TRBD1 covers 9 bases. The CDR3 consists of 14 residues. The ends lost 6 bases at V and 1 base at J; junction bases unmatched: 3. Germline assignment: CDR1 LNHDA and CDR2 SQIVND (reference sequence). CDR3 amino acids: CASRRQGENTEAFF. CDR3 nucleotide sequence: TGTGCCAGTAGACGACAGGGGGAGAACACTGAAGCTTTCTTT.

This chain uses TRBV7-3 with TRBJ1-5, with 7 bases that match TRBD1. The CDR3 runs to 14 residues. Germline V lookup: CDR1 SGHTA, CDR2 FQGTGA. V gave up 7 bases and J gave up 4 bases; unmatched junction bases: 7. This CDR3 is CASKQGTGNQPQHF. CDR3 bases: TGTGCCAGCAAACAGGGGACGGGGAATCAGCCCCAGCATTTT.

The rearrangement joins TRBV7-2 to TRBJ2-7; 7 bases align to TRBD1. Per germline, CDR1 SGHTA and CDR2 FQGNSA. V dropped 7 bases and J dropped 3; count of bases not matched to a gene: 9. The CDR3 runs to 14 residues. The CDR3 spells CASNQGVGRYEQYF. The CDR3 nucleotides are TGTGCCAGCAACCAGGGGGTCGGCCGCTACGAGCAGTACTTC. Looking up the rest from reference TRBV7-2 and TRBJ2-7 gives the full variable domain: GAGVSQSPSNKVTEKGKDVELRCDPISGHTALYWYRQSLGQGLEFLIYFQGNSAPDKSGLPSDRFSAERTGGSVSTLTIQRTQQEDSAVYLCASNQGVGRYEQYFGPGTRLTVT.

The chain combines TRBV4-3 with TRBJ2-7; no reliable D call. CDR1 and CDR2 (germline): LGHNA, YSLEER. Trimming shortened V by 4 bases and J by 1 base, and 14 bases separated the two germline ends. This CDR3 comprises 15 residues. The CDR3 DNA reads as TGCGCCAGCAGCCCCTATAATGGGCCTTCCTACGAGCAGTACTTC. This encodes CASSPYNGPSYEQYF.

This chain joins TRBV5-5 and TRBJ2-5; D may be TRBD1 (6 bases). Trimming took 0 bases from V and 5 from J, leaving 14 bases between them. The CDR3 is 15 amino acids. Germline CDR1 and CDR2: SGHKS and YYEKEE (reference sequence). CDR3 in DNA: TGTGCCAGCAGCTTGGGGGGGCCCGGCGGGGAGACCCAGTACTTC. Translated, it gives CASSLGGPGGETQYF. The variable domain in full, with the rest retrieved from reference TRBV5-5 and TRBJ2-5, is DAGVTQSPTHLIKTRGQQVTLRCSPISGHKSVSWYQQVLGQGPQFIFQYYEKEERGRGNFPDRFSARQFPNYSSELNVNALLLGDSALYLCASSLGGPGGETQYFGPGTRLLVL.

The V gene is TRBV5-1, the J gene TRBJ2-6, with D perhaps matching TRBD1 (5 bases). V lost 4 bases and J lost 0, with 11 bases in between. The CDR3 contains 16 residues. Per germline, CDR1 SGHRS and CDR2 YFSETQ. CDR3 sequence reads: CASSPDSISGANVLTF. The CDR3 nucleotides read TGCGCCAGCAGCCCCGACAGTATCTCTGGGGCCAACGTCCTGACTTTC.

The CDR3 sequence: CASNGQVGPQHF. CDR3 sequence (DNA): TGTGCCAGCAACGGACAGGTAGGGCCCCAGCATTTT. The chain combines TRBV28 with TRBJ1-5, with 7 bases fitting TRBD1. This CDR3 comprises 12 residues. Germline CDR1 is MDHEN and CDR2 is SYDVKM. V trimming: 7 bases; J trimming: 9 bases; junction bases outside the gene matches: 6.

This clone occurred a few times. The chain is built from TRBV4-2 and TRBJ2-2, with a tentative D call TRBD2 (5 bases). CDR1 and CDR2 (germline): LGHNA, YNFKEQ. This CDR3 region has 15 residues. Trimming cost V 1 base and J 4 bases, with 10 bases left between them. CDR3 in DNA: TGTGCCAGCAGCCAAGTTTCGGGGAGCACCGGGGAGCTGTTTTTT. It codes for CASSQVSGSTGELFF.

V is TRBV25-1 and J is TRBJ2-7; D not resolved. With 1 base removed from V and 5 bases from J, the gap between germline ends came to 3 bases. In germline, CDR1 is MGHDK, CDR2 SYGVNS. This CDR3 is built from 11 residues. The CDR3 region has the DNA TGTGCCAGCAGTGAATTAGACGAGCAGTACTTC. Its translation is CASSELDEQYF.

This chain connects TRBV12-3 or TRBV12-4 to TRBJ1-1; no clear D. The CDR3 runs 13 residues. V lost 4 bases and J 4 bases, leaving 10 bases between the germline ends. DNA of the CDR3: TGTGCCAGCAGTTCCTGGGCAGGCACTGAAGCTTTCTTT. Translation: CASSSWAGTEAFF.

The V and J genes are TRBV6-1 and TRBJ1-2; TRBD1 aligns across 8 bases. This CDR3 spans 15 amino acids. Trimming took 3 bases from V and 8 from J; bases not matched to a gene: 11. Germline V gives CDR1 MNHNS, CDR2 SASEGT. Here the CDR3 reads CASSEIGQGRGGYTF. In DNA, the CDR3 is TGTGCCAGCAGTGAGATAGGACAGGGCCGAGGAGGCTACACCTTC.

V usage is TRBV10-3 and J usage is TRBJ1-1; D gene unclear. Trimming removed 11 bases at V and 4 bases at J, with 11 bases between. The CDR3 is made up of 11 amino acids. CDR1 is ENHRY and CDR2 is SYGVKD in the germline V gene. CDR3 sequence reads: CAVGGFTEAFF. DNA of the CDR3: TGTGCCGTAGGAGGTTTCACTGAAGCTTTCTTT.

V usage is TRBV29-1 and J usage is TRBJ2-1; 8 bases line up with TRBD2. The germline V gene has CDR1 SQVTM and CDR2 ANQGSEA. The CDR3 has 15 amino acids. The V and J ends lost 6 bases and 2 bases, in that order; junction bases with no gene match: 9. CDR3 in amino acids: CSVPTGGVTYNEQFF. Here the CDR3 DNA reads TGCAGCGTGCCCACCGGGGGGGTAACCTACAATGAGCAGTTCTTC.

The rearrangement joins TRBV6-6 to TRBJ1-1; 7 bases align to TRBD1. The CDR3 runs 15 residues. CDR1 and CDR2 from the germline V gene are MNHNY and SVGAGI (reference sequence). V lost 5 bases to trimming and J lost 6 bases; unmatched junction nucleotides: 12. CDR3 amino acids: CASSRGQVVLSEAFF. In DNA form, the CDR3 reads TGTGCCAGCAGTCGTGGACAGGTTGTTCTCTCTGAAGCTTTCTTT.

The rearrangement links TRBV24-1 to TRBJ2-1, with D unresolved. The CDR3 extends over 14 amino acids. Germline loops: CDR1 KGHDR, CDR2 SFDVKD. Trimming removed 1 base at V and 7 bases at J, with 10 bases between. CDR3 in amino acids: CATSDFPPRNEQFF. The CDR3 DNA reads TGTGCCACCAGTGATTTCCCCCCGAGAAATGAGCAGTTCTTC.

This sequence joins TRBV7-2 and TRBJ1-6, with D hard to call. The germline V and J ends were trimmed by 6 bases and 9 bases, with 12 bases remaining between them. The CDR3 contains 13 residues. Germline CDR1 and CDR2: SGHTA and FQGNSA. CDR3 sequence (DNA): TGTGCCAGCAGTCATACGCGGCGTTCACCCCTCCACTTT. Amino acids: CASSHTRRSPLHF.

The rearrangement uses TRBV5-1 and TRBJ1-2, with D possibly TRBD1 on 5 matching bases. Germline loops: CDR1 SGHRS, CDR2 YFSETQ. This CDR3 has 16 amino acids. Trimming took off 0 bases at V and 0 bases at J, with 12 bases between the two ends. In DNA form, the CDR3 reads TGCGCCAGCAGCTTGGGGGGCAGAGGCGCTAACTATGGCTACACCTTC. Translation: CASSLGGRGANYGYTF.

The V gene is TRBV27, the J gene TRBJ1-5; 7 positions agree with TRBD1. J gave up 4 bases and V 6 bases, and 9 bases lay outside the gene matches. CDR3 length equals 15 residues. Germline V lookup: CDR1 MNHEY, CDR2 SMNVEV (reference sequence). The CDR3 nucleotides are TGTGCCAGCAGAGGACGGACAGGACTGAATCAGCCCCAGCATTTT. This gives the protein CASRGRTGLNQPQHF.

The chain has TRBV10-1 and TRBJ2-1; TRBD2 matches at 8 bases. The CDR3 is made up of 17 amino acids. Germline V lookup: CDR1 WNHNN, CDR2 SYGVQD (reference sequence). V shed 1 base and J 4 bases; nucleotides not matched to a gene: 9. Written as DNA, the CDR3 is TGCGCCAGCAGTGAGTGGGTAGCGGGGATACTATACAATGAGCAGTTCTTC. Protein product: CASSEWVAGILYNEQFF.